These 8 T cell receptor beta chains originate from one sample sequenced in a study of shared clonotypes between healthy human individuals. Repertoires were generated with immunoSEQ multiplex PCR, while TCRdb's copy carries only in-frame clones and drops some. The sample shows hundreds of thousands of clones, around 74% of them seen only once. The material sequenced was memory CD4+ T cells sorted from blood. Described subset: CD45RA-negative fraction. The origin of the receptors is a woman aged 25 to 39 in good health.

V and J are TRBV6-1 and TRBJ2-3; 8 bases align to TRBD1. Germline V gene data show CDR1 as MNHNS and CDR2 as SASEGT. V trimming: 6 bases; J trimming: 3 bases; junction bases outside the gene matches: 5. This CDR3 has 14 amino acids. The CDR3 coding sequence is TGTGCCAGCAGGACCAGGGGGCGAACAGATACGCAGTATTTT. Translating it yields CASRTRGRTDTQYF.

In the case of this clone: This CDR3 is also generated by other DNA sequences in the sample. The chain employs TRBV6-5 and TRBJ2-5; D is perhaps TRBD1 or TRBD2 (6 bases each). Trimming shortened V by 6 bases and J by 4 bases, and 15 bases separated the two germline ends. The length of the CDR3 is 14 residues. Per germline, CDR1 MNHEY and CDR2 SVGAGI. The CDR3, as DNA: TGTGCCAGCAGCCGCAGGGGAGGCGCAGAGACCCAGTACTTC. Translation: CASSRRGGAETQYF.

This clone appeared a few times. V gene TRBV7-9 combines with J gene TRBJ2-4, with D possibly TRBD2 on 6 matching bases. The CDR3 covers 17 residues. Trimming stripped 2 bases from V and 0 bases from J, with 14 bases between. Germline CDR1 is SEHNR and CDR2 is FQNEAQ (reference sequence). The CDR3 region is CASSLTSGLVAKNIQYF. CDR3 in DNA: TGTGCCAGCAGCTTAACGTCGGGACTGGTAGCCAAAAACATTCAGTACTTC.

This clone was recorded once. This chain's CDR3 is CASSRSSGTFYNEQFF. The CDR3 DNA follows: TGTGCCAGCAGTCGATCTAGCGGGACGTTTTACAATGAGCAGTTCTTC. The chain combines TRBV5-4 with TRBJ2-1; TRBD2 agrees at 9 bases. CDR1 SGHNT and CDR2 YYREEE come from the germline V gene (reference sequence). V dropped 5 bases and J dropped 4; count of bases not matched to a gene: 10. There are 16 residues in the CDR3.

This clone has a count of ten or more. The rearrangement uses TRBV27 and TRBJ1-5; D possibly corresponds to TRBD1 (5 bases). The V end lost 1 base, the J end lost 2 bases, and 12 bases lay between the germline ends. This CDR3 has 16 amino acids. In germline, CDR1 is MNHEY, CDR2 SMNVEV (reference sequence). The CDR3 region has the DNA TGTGCCAGCAGTTTATATAGGGGTGCTGGCAATCAGCCCCAGCATTTT. Translation gives CASSLYRGAGNQPQHF.

V gene TRBV5-1 combines with J gene TRBJ2-1, with 7 bases aligning to TRBD1. The V gene's germline CDR1 is SGHRS and CDR2 YFSETQ. The length of the CDR3 is 15 residues. With V trimmed by 6 bases and J by 0 bases, 6 bases remained unmatched. CDR3 region: CASTLGGSSYNEQFF. In DNA form, the CDR3 reads TGCGCCAGCACCTTAGGGGGCAGCTCCTACAATGAGCAGTTCTTC.

CDR3 bases: TGTGCCAGTAGTAGTGGGGGTATTACAGATACGCAGTATTTT. This gives the protein CASSSGGITDTQYF. The chain combines TRBV19 with TRBJ2-3; D is perhaps TRBD1 or TRBD2 (5 bases each). Germline-derived CDR1 and CDR2 are LNHDA and SQIVND (reference sequence). The CDR3 contains 14 residues. Trimming left V 4 bases short and J 3 bases short, with 11 bases between.

DNA of the CDR3: TGTGCCAGTAACGAGGGGGAGGTGGATGGCTACACCTTC. It codes for CASNEGEVDGYTF. The rearrangement joins TRBV19 to TRBJ1-2; maybe TRBD1 (6 bases). CDR1 is LNHDA, CDR2 SQIVND, per germline (reference sequence). The V end lost 7 bases, the J end lost 6 bases, and 15 bases lay between the germline ends. This CDR3 is 13 amino acids long. Based on the CDR3 plus reference TRBV19 and TRBJ1-2, the full variable domain is DGGITQSPKYLFRKEGQNVTLSCEQNLNHDAMYWYRQDPGQGLRLIYYSQIVNDFQKGDIAEGYSVSREKKESFPLTVTSAQKNPTAFYLCASNEGEVDGYTFGSGTRLTVV.